One T cell receptor (beta chain) is described in this entry. What it recognizes is unknown. CDR1 and CDR2 from the germline V gene are MDHEN and SYDVKM. The CDR3 spans 14 residues. J gave up 3 bases and V 5 bases, and 4 bases lay outside the gene matches. The data are from a study of OX40 agonist ivuxolimab in advanced cancers. Study as a whole: Cancers in dose escalation were hepatocellular, melanoma, renal cell and head and neck. Cohort: more than 75% men, mean age around 60, aged roughly 23 to 90. Overall study results and limits: Antigens targeted by the expanded peripheral T cells were not determined. Doses of 0.1 to 3.0 mg/kg were accompanied by clonal expansion of CD4+ and CD8+ blood T cells by week 6.

Data came from immunoSEQ multiplex PCR; TCRdb stores just in-frame clones and leaves some out. This table has around 70,000 clones, roughly four fifths appearing once. The specimen was CD4+ or CD8+ T cells sorted from blood, collected in a trial of the OX40 agonist ivuxolimab. The rearrangement uses TRBV28 and TRBJ1-5; 7 nucleotides match TRBD1. The clonotype was recovered from an adult with an advanced solid tumor such as melanoma, head and neck, liver or kidney cancer. Here the CDR3 DNA reads TGTGCCAGCAGTACAGGGGCCGACAATCAGCCCCAGCATTTT. It encodes CASSTGADNQPQHF.